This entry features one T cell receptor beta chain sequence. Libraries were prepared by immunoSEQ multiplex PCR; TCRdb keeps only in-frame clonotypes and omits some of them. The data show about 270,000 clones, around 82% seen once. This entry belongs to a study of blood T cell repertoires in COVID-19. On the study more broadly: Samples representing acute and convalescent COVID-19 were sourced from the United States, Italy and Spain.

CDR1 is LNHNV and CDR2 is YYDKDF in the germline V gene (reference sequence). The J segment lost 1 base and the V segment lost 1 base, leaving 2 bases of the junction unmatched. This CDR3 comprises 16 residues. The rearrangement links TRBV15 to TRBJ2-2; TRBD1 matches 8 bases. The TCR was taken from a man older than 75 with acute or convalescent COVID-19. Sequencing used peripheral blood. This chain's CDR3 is CATSRVDRGNTGELFF. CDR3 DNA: TGTGCCACCAGCAGAGTCGACAGGGGGAACACCGGGGAGCTGTTTTTT. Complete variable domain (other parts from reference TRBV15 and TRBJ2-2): DAMVIQNPRYQVTQFGKPVTLSCSQTLNHNVMYWYQQKSSQAPKLLFHYYDKDFNNEADTPDNFQSRRPNTSFCFLDIRSPGLGDTAMYLCATSRVDRGNTGELFFGEGSRLTVL.